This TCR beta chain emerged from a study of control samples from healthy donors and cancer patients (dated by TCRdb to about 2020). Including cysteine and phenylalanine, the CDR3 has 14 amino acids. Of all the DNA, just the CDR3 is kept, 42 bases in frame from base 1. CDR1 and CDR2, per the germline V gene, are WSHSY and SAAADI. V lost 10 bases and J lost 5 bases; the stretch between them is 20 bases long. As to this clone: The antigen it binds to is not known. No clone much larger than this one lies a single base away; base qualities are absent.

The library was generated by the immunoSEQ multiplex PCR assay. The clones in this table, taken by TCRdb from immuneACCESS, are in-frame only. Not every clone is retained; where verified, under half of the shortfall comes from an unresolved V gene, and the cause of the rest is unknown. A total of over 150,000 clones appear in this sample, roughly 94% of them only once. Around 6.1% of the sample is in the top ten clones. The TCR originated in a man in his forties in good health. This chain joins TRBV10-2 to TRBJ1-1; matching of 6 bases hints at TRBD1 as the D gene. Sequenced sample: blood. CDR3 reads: CATTLGGGRTEAFF. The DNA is TGCGCCACCACCCTGGGAGGGGGTCGGACTGAAGCTTTCTTT.